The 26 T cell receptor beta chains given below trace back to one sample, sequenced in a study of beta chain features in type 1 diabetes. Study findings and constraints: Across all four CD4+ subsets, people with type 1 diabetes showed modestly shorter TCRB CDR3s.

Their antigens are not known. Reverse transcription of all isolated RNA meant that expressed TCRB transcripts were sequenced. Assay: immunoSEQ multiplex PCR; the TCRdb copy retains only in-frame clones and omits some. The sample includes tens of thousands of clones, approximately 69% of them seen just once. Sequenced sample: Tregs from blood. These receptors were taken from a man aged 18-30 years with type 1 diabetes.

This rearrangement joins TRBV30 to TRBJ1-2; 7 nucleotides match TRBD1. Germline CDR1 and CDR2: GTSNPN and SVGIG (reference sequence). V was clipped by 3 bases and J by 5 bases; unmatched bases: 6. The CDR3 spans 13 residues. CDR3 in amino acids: CAWSLGTEYGYTF. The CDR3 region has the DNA TGTGCCTGGAGCCTAGGGACAGAATATGGCTACACCTTC.

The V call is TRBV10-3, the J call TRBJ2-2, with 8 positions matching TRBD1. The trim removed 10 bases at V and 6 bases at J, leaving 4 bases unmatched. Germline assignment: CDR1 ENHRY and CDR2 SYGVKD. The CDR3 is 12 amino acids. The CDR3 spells CATGQGPGELFF. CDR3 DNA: TGTGCCACCGGACAGGGACCCGGGGAGCTGTTTTTT.

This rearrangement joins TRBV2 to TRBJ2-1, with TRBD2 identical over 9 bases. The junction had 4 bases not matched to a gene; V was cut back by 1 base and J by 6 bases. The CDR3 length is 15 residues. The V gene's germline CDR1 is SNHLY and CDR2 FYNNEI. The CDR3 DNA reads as TGTGCCAGCAGTGAAGGGCTAGCGGGGACCAATGAGCAGTTCTTC. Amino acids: CASSEGLAGTNEQFF. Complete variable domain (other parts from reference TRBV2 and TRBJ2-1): EPEVTQTPSHQVTQMGQEVILRCVPISNHLYFYWYRQILGQKVEFLVSFYNNEISEKSEIFDDQFSVERPDGSNFTLKIRSTKLEDSAMYFCASSEGLAGTNEQFFGPGTRLTVL.

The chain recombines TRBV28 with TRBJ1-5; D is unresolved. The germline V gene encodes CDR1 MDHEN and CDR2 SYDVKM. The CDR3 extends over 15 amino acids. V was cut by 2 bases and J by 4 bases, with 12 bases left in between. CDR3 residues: CASSLIGPGNQPQHF. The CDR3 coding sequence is TGTGCCAGCAGTTTAATCGGGCCGGGGAATCAGCCCCAGCATTTT.

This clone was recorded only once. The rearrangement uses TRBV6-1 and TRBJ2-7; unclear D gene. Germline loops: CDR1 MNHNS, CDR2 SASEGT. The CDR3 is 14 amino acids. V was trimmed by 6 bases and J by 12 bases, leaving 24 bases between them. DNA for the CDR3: TGTGCCAGCAGGGGTACTGATCTAAACGTAGCATTGTACTTC. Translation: CASRGTDLNVALYF.

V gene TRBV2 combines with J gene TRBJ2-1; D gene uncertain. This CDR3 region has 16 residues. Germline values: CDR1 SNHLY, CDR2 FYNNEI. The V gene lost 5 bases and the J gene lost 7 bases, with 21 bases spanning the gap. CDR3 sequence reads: CASSPWAHPPLNEQFF. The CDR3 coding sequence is TGTGCCAGCAGTCCCTGGGCCCACCCGCCCTTAAATGAGCAGTTCTTC.

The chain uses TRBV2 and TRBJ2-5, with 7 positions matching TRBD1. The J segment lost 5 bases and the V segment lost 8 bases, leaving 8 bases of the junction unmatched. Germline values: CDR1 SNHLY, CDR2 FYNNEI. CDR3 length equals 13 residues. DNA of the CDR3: TGTGCCAGCGGCGCCGGACAGGTTGAGACCCAGTACTTC. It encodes CASGAGQVETQYF.

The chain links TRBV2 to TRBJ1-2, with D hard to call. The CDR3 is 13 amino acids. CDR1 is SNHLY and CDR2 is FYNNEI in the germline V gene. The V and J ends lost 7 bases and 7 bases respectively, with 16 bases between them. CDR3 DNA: TGTGCCAGCACCGACATGCTTGGCTTTGGCTACACCTTC. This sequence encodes CASTDMLGFGYTF.

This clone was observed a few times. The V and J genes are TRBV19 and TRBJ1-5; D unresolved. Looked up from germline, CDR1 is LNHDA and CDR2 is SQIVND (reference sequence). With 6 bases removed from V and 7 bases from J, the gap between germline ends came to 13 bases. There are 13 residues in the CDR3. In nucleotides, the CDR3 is TGTGCCAGTAGCCCGGGAGGTGGGCAGCCCCAGCATTTT. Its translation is CASSPGGGQPQHF.

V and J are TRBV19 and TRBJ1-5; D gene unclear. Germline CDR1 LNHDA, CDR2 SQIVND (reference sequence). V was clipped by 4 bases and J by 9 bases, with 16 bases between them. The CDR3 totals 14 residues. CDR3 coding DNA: TGTGCCAGTAGTACGGGAGGCGGACGCTGGCCCCAGCATTTT. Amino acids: CASSTGGGRWPQHF.

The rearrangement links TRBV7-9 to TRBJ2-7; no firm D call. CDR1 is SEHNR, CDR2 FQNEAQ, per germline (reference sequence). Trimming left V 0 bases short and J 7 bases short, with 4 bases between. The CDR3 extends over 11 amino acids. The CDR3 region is CASSLAAEQYF. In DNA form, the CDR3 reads TGTGCCAGCAGCTTAGCCGCGGAGCAGTACTTC.

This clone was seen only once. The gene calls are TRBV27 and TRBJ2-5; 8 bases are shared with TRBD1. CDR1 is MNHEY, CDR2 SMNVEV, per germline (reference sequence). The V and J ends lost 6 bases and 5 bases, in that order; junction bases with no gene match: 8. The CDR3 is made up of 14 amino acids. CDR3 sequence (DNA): TGTGCCAGCAGGAGAAGACAGGGGCGTGAGACCCAGTACTTC. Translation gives CASRRRQGRETQYF.

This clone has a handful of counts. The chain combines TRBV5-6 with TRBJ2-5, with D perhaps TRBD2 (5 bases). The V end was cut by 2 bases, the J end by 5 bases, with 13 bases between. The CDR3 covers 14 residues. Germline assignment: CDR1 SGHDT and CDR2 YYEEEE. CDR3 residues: CASSFRARRETQYF. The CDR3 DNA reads TGTGCCAGCAGCTTTCGGGCTAGGAGGGAGACCCAGTACTTC.

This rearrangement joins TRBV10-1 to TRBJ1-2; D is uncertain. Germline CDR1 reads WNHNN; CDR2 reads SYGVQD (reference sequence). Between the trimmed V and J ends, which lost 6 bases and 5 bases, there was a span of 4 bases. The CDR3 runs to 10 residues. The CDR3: CASSRYGYTF. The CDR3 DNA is TGCGCCAGCAGCCGTTATGGCTACACCTTC.

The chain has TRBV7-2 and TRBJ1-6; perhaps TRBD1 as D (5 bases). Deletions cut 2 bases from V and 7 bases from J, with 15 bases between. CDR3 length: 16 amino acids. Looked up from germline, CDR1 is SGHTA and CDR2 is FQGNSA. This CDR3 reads CASSLNWGGWNSPLHF. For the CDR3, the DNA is TGTGCCAGCAGCTTAAACTGGGGGGGGTGGAATTCACCCCTCCACTTT.

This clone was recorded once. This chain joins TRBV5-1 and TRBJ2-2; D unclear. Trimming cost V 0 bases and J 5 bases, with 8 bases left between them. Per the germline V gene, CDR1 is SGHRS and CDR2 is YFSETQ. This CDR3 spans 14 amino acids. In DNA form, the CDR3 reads TGCGCCAGCAGCTTGGGGTCGAGAACCGGGGAGCTGTTTTTT. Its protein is CASSLGSRTGELFF.

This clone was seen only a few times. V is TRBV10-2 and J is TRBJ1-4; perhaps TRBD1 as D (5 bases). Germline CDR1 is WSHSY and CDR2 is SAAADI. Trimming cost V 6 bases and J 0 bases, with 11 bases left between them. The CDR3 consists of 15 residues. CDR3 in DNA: TGCGCCAGCAGCCCCGCAGGGACAACTAATGAAAAACTGTTTTTT. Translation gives CASSPAGTTNEKLFF.

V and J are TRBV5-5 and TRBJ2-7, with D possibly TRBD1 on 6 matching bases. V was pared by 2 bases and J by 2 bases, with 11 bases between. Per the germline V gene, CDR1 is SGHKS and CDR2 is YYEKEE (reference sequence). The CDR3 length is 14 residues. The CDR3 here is CASSLQGNPYEQYF. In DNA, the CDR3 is TGTGCCAGCAGCTTACAGGGAAATCCCTACGAGCAGTACTTC.

The CDR3 DNA follows: TGCAGCGTTGAAAGGGGAACTGGGCTTAACAATGAGCAGTTCTTC. This sequence encodes CSVERGTGLNNEQFF. The chain is built from TRBV29-1 and TRBJ2-1; perhaps TRBD1 as D (5 bases). CDR1 and CDR2 (germline): SQVTM, ANQGSEA. V was shortened by 2 bases and J by 5 bases, with 16 bases between the two germline ends. The CDR3 consists of 15 residues.

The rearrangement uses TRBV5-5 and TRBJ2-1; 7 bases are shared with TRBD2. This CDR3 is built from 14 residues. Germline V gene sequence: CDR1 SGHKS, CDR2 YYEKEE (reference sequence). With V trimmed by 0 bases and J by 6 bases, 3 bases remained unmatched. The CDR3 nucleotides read TGTGCCAGCAGCTTGGGCCAGCGGGGCAATGAGCAGTTCTTC. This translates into CASSLGQRGNEQFF.

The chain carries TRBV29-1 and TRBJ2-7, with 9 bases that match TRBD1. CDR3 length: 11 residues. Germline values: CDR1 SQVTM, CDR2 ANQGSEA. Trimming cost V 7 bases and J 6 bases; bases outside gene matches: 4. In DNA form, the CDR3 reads TGCAGCGCGGCGACAGGGGGCGAGCAGTACTTC. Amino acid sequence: CSAATGGEQYF.

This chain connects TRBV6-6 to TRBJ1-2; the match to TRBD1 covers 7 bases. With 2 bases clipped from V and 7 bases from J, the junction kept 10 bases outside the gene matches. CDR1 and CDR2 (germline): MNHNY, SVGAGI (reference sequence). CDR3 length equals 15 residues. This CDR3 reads CASSYLGAGGLGYTF. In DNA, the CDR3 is TGTGCCAGCAGTTACCTTGGGGCAGGGGGTCTTGGCTACACCTTC.

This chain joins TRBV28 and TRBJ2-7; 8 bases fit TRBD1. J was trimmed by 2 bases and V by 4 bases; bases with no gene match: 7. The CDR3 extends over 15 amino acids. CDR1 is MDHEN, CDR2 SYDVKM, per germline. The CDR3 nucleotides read TGTGCCAGCAGTTCCCCAGGGGGCGCGCCCTACGAGCAGTACTTC. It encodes CASSSPGGAPYEQYF.

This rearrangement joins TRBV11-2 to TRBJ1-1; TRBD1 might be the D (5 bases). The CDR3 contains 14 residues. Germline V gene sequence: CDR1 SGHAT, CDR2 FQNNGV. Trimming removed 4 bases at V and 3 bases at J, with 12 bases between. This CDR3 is CASSSREGYTEAFF. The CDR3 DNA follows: TGTGCCAGCAGCTCCCGGGAGGGGTACACTGAAGCTTTCTTT.

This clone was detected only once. The chain's CDR3 is CSVGAPTQYF. The CDR3 DNA reads as TGCAGCGTTGGTGCGCCGACCCAGTACTTC. V usage is TRBV29-1 and J usage is TRBJ2-5; no firm D call. The CDR3 has 10 amino acids. V was shortened by 4 bases and J by 7 bases, with 7 bases between the two germline ends. From germline, CDR1 is SQVTM and CDR2 ANQGSEA.

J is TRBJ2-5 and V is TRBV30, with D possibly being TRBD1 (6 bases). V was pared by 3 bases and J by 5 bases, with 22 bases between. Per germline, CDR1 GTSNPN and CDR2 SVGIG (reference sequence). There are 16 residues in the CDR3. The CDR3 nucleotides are TGTGCCTGGAGCCTCTCGGGACAATCGCGTTCTGAGACCCAGTACTTC. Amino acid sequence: CAWSLSGQSRSETQYF.